A single sample gave rise to the 6 T cell receptor beta chains below, sequenced in a study of blood T cell repertoires in COVID-19. Only in-frame clones appear in the TCRdb table, and some are missing; sequencing was by immunoSEQ multiplex PCR. The sample lists 26,000 or so clones, roughly 91% seen once, with about 16% in the top ten. The sequenced material came from peripheral blood. These receptors were obtained from a human donor with active COVID-19. The donor label of this sample is uncertain.

J is TRBJ2-3 and V is TRBV7-7; TRBD2 agrees at 9 bases. Germline CDR1 SSHAT, CDR2 FNYEAQ (reference sequence). J was trimmed by 3 bases and V by 5 bases; bases with no gene match: 6. The CDR3 covers 15 residues. CDR3 in DNA: TGTGCCAGCAGCCAGGGGACTAGCCGAACAGATACGCAGTATTTT. This encodes CASSQGTSRTDTQYF.

This chain uses TRBV7-2 with TRBJ1-1, with 7 bases lining up with TRBD1. V lost 4 bases and J lost 11; bases outside the gene matches: 7. The V gene's germline CDR1 is SGHTA and CDR2 FQGNSA. The CDR3 is made up of 12 amino acids. CDR3 region: CASSSLGGEAFF. CDR3 DNA: TGTGCCAGCAGCTCCCTAGGGGGCGAGGCTTTCTTT.

This clone was seen a single time. The chain couples TRBV7-9 to TRBJ1-3; possible D gene TRBD1, 6 bases. Between the trimmed V and J ends, which lost 2 bases and 4 bases, there was a span of 15 bases. Germline lookup yields CDR1 SEHNR and CDR2 FQNEAQ (reference sequence). CDR3 length: 16 amino acids. CDR3 protein: CASSLSQGSSGNTIYF. The CDR3, as DNA: TGTGCCAGCAGCTTAAGTCAGGGGTCGTCCGGAAACACCATATATTTT.

The genes are TRBV3-1 (or the pseudogene TRBV3-2) and TRBJ2-5; 7 nucleotides line up with TRBD1. Losses at the gene ends were 0 bases for V and 7 bases for J; bases not matched to a gene: 17. The germline V gene has CDR1 LGHDT and CDR2 YNNKEL (reference sequence). CDR3 length: 18 amino acids. The CDR3 DNA is TGTGCCAGCAGCCAAGATGAGGGGGCTTCCGTATTGCTGGGGACCCAGTACTTC. Amino acid sequence: CASSQDEGASVLLGTQYF.

This chain joins TRBV5-6 and TRBJ2-1, with a tentative D call TRBD2 (5 bases). Germline values: CDR1 SGHDT, CDR2 YYEEEE. The CDR3 runs 17 residues. Trimming stripped 2 bases from V and 6 bases from J, with 21 bases between. CDR3 amino acids: CASSFQRLARLINEQFF. The CDR3 DNA reads as TGTGCCAGCAGCTTTCAGCGGCTGGCCCGACTAATCAATGAGCAGTTCTTC.

The rearrangement uses TRBV30 and TRBJ1-4; TRBD1 agrees at 7 bases. The V gene's germline CDR1 is GTSNPN and CDR2 SVGIG (reference sequence). The CDR3 loop spans 12 amino acids. After removal of 6 bases from V and 5 bases from J, the junction contained 3 bases not matched to a gene. The CDR3 sequence: CACQGGNEKLFF. CDR3 DNA sequence: TGTGCCTGCCAGGGGGGCAATGAAAAACTGTTTTTT. Based on the CDR3 plus reference TRBV30 and TRBJ1-4, the full variable domain is SQTIHQWPATLVQPVGSPLSLECTVEGTSNPNLYWYRQAAGRGLQLLFYSVGIGQISSEVPQNLSASRPQDRQFILSSKKLLLSDSGFYLCACQGGNEKLFFGSGTQLSVL.